Listed here is a single T cell receptor (beta chain). As yet, its antigen is unknown. Produced via immunoSEQ multiplex PCR; TCRdb's table is partial and in-frame only. The table shows about 150,000 clones, with about 90% occurring only once. Second-dose schedules of about 4 or about 12 weeks were combined. V was trimmed by 6 bases and J by 6 bases, leaving 14 bases between them. The CDR3 sequence is 14 residues long. Germline values: CDR1 MNHEY, CDR2 SVGAGI. This entry comes from a study of T cell responses to AZD1222 COVID-19 vaccine. Study-level points and caveats: Only a handful of AZD1222 recipients, several in all, had baseline seropositivity. Spike-specific TCR repertoires showed rising breadth and depth after two AZD1222 doses. After the peak T cell response, and only then, were repertoires sampled.

The specimen was peripheral blood, collected 28 days after the second AZD1222 dose. This sequence originates from an adult who received the AZD1222 COVID-19 vaccine. V gene TRBV6-5 combines with J gene TRBJ1-4; D may be TRBD1 (5 bases). CDR3 nucleotides: TGTGCCAGCAGCGAGACGGGACGGCATGAAAAACTGTTTTTT. Its protein is CASSETGRHEKLFF.